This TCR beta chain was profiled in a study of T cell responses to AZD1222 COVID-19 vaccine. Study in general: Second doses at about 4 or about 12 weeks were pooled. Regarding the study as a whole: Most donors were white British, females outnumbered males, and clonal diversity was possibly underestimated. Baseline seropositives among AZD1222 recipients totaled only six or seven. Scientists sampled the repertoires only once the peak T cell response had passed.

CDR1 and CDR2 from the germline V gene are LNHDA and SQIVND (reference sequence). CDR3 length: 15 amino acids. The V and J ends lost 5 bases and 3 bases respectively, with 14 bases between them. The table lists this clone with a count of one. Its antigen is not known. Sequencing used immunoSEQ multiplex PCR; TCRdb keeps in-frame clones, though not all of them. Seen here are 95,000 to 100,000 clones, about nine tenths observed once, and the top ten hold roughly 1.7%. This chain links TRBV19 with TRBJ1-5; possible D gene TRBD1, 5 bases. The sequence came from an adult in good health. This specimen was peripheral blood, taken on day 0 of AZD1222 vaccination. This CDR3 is CASSSAGTTNQPQHF. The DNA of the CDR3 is TGTGCCAGTAGTTCCGCAGGGACCACCAATCAGCCCCAGCATTTT. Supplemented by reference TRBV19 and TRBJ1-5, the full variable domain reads DGGITQSPKYLFRKEGQNVTLSCEQNLNHDAMYWYRQDPGQGLRLIYYSQIVNDFQKGDIAEGYSVSREKKESFPLTVTSAQKNPTAFYLCASSSAGTTNQPQHFGDGTRLSIL.